This is a list of T cell receptor beta chains from one sample in a study of blood T cell repertoires in COVID-19. Sequenced by immunoSEQ multiplex PCR; TCRdb stores in-frame clones only, minus some. Of tens of thousands of clones listed, about 80% are singletons. The sample comprised peripheral blood. All receptors come from a man aged 50-59 years with acute or convalescent COVID-19. The CDR3 runs from the conserved cysteine through the conserved F or W. D genes are given only for firm matches. For some rows the clone size is stated as once, few or many, or as a class when expanded; others skip it.

D: NA; V: TRBV2; size: NA; J: TRBJ2-5; CDR3: CASSERGGTLVETQYF; DNA: TGTGCCAGCAGTGAAAGGGGTGGGACTCTTGTAGAGACCCAGTACTTC
D: TRBD1; V: TRBV19; size: NA; J: TRBJ1-4; CDR3: CASSTPWTGAEKLFF; DNA: TGTGCCAGTAGTACCCCGTGGACAGGCGCTGAAAAACTGTTTTTT
D: NA; V: TRBV28; size: NA; J: TRBJ2-1; CDR3: CASSPRRGGNEQFF; DNA: TGTGCCAGCAGTCCGCGGAGGGGCGGAAATGAGCAGTTCTTC
D: NA; V: TRBV7-2; size: NA; J: TRBJ2-7; CDR3: CASSSKRDGGIGMYEQYF; DNA: TGTGCCAGCAGCTCGAAACGGGATGGAGGGATTGGAATGTACGAGCAGTACTTC
D: NA; V: TRBV5-6; size: NA; J: TRBJ2-5; CDR3: CASSIGQKETQYF; DNA: TGTGCCAGCAGCATCGGACAGAAAGAGACCCAGTACTTC
D: NA; V: TRBV3-1/TRBV3-2; size: NA; J: TRBJ1-1; CDR3: CASSQRASTEAFF; DNA: TGTGCCAGCAGCCAGCGGGCCAGCACTGAAGCTTTCTTT
D: NA; V: TRBV5-4; size: few; J: TRBJ2-2; CDR3: CASSPQGLNTGELFF; DNA: TGTGCCAGCAGCCCTCAGGGGCTCAACACCGGGGAGCTGTTTTTT
D: NA; V: TRBV27; size: NA; J: TRBJ1-3; CDR3: CASSPREGNTIYF; DNA: TGTGCCAGCAGTCCCCGCGAGGGAAACACCATATATTTT
D: NA; V: TRBV16; size: NA; J: TRBJ2-1; CDR3: CATTRSLGNEQFF; DNA: TGTGCCACCACACGGAGCCTAGGAAATGAGCAGTTCTTC
D: NA; V: TRBV5-4; size: once; J: TRBJ1-6; CDR3: CASSFDGGLSPLHF; DNA: TGTGCCAGCAGCTTTGACGGGGGACTATCACCCCTCCACTTT
D: NA; V: TRBV10-3; size: NA; J: TRBJ2-3; CDR3: CAISDSGSSTDTQYF; DNA: TGTGCCATCAGTGATTCAGGGTCTAGCACAGATACGCAGTATTTT
D: TRBD1; V: TRBV7-8; size: NA; J: TRBJ1-1; CDR3: CASSPRTGAVTEAFF; DNA: TGTGCCAGCAGCCCAAGGACAGGGGCAGTCACTGAAGCTTTCTTT
D: NA; V: TRBV7-9; size: NA; J: TRBJ1-1; CDR3: CASSPQTENTEAFF; DNA: TGTGCCAGCAGCCCACAGACAGAGAACACTGAAGCTTTCTTT
D: NA; V: TRBV7-3; size: once; J: TRBJ1-5; CDR3: CASSGQAGPQPQHF; DNA: TGTGCCAGCAGCGGGCAGGCTGGTCCTCAGCCCCAGCATTTT
D: TRBD1; V: TRBV19; size: NA; J: TRBJ1-1; CDR3: CASSRPGTGLITEAFF; DNA: TGTGCCAGTAGTCGCCCCGGGACAGGGTTGATCACTGAAGCTTTCTTT
D: TRBD2; V: TRBV28; size: few; J: TRBJ2-1; CDR3: CASKTSGSSYNEQFF; DNA: TGTGCCAGCAAGACTAGCGGGAGTTCCTACAATGAGCAGTTCTTC
D: NA; V: TRBV24-1; size: few; J: TRBJ1-1; CDR3: CATRSGAGEDEYTEAFF; DNA: TGTGCCACCAGGTCTGGGGCAGGGGAAGATGAGTACACTGAAGCTTTCTTT
D: TRBD2; V: TRBV5-6; size: few; J: TRBJ2-1; CDR3: CASSKLAEPYNEQFF; DNA: TGTGCCAGCAGCAAACTAGCGGAGCCCTACAATGAGCAGTTCTTC
D: NA; V: TRBV2; size: NA; J: TRBJ2-5; CDR3: CASSRQGQETQYF; DNA: TGTGCCAGCAGCCGCCAGGGCCAAGAGACCCAGTACTTC
D: TRBD1; V: TRBV7-2; size: NA; J: TRBJ2-1; CDR3: CASSLQGAGNEQFF; DNA: TGTGCCAGCAGCTTACAGGGGGCGGGCAATGAGCAGTTCTTC
D: NA; V: TRBV7-9; size: NA; J: TRBJ2-1; CDR3: CASSLIPGNEQFF; DNA: TGTGCCAGCAGCTTGATCCCGGGGAATGAGCAGTTCTTC
D: TRBD1; V: TRBV6-5; size: few; J: TRBJ2-1; CDR3: CASTVTRGNNEQFF; DNA: TGTGCCAGCACGGTAACCAGGGGGAACAATGAGCAGTTCTTC
D: TRBD1; V: TRBV24-1; size: NA; J: TRBJ2-1; CDR3: CATSSGTEAYNEQFF; DNA: TGTGCCACGTCCAGTGGGACAGAGGCCTACAATGAGCAGTTCTTC
D: TRBD1; V: TRBV5-1; size: NA; J: TRBJ2-1; CDR3: CASSHTTGTGRHNEQFF; DNA: TGCGCCAGCAGCCATACGACCGGGACAGGGAGACACAATGAGCAGTTCTTC
D: NA; V: TRBV4-2; size: NA; J: TRBJ2-3; CDR3: CASSQNPLADTQYF; DNA: TGTGCCAGCAGCCAAAACCCATTAGCAGATACGCAGTATTTT
D: NA; V: TRBV28; size: NA; J: TRBJ1-5; CDR3: CASREGGQPQHF; DNA: TGTGCCAGCCGGGAGGGGGGTCAGCCCCAGCATTTT
D: TRBD1; V: TRBV7-9; size: NA; J: TRBJ1-4; CDR3: CASSAGTDNEKLFF; DNA: TGTGCCAGCAGCGCCGGGACAGACAATGAAAAACTGTTTTTT
D: NA; V: TRBV4-2; size: NA; J: TRBJ2-3; CDR3: CASSQGTSEDTQYF; DNA: TGTGCCAGCAGCCAAGGAACTAGTGAGGATACGCAGTATTTT
D: NA; V: TRBV7-2; size: NA; J: TRBJ1-1; CDR3: CASSPSVGAKGNTEAFF; DNA: TGTGCCAGCAGCCCTTCAGTGGGGGCGAAAGGGAACACTGAAGCTTTCTTT
D: NA; V: TRBV4-2; size: NA; J: TRBJ1-2; CDR3: CASSQGSTVRAHGYTF; DNA: TGTGCCAGCAGCCAAGGATCGACAGTTAGGGCCCATGGCTACACCTTC
D: TRBD1; V: TRBV6-5; size: NA; J: TRBJ1-6; CDR3: CASSPLTGGESPLHF; DNA: TGTGCCAGCAGTCCCCTTACAGGGGGGGAATCACCCCTCCACTTT
D: TRBD2; V: TRBV12-3/TRBV12-4; size: NA; J: TRBJ2-1; CDR3: CATRLAGDNEQFF; DNA: TGTGCCACCCGACTAGCGGGGGACAATGAGCAGTTCTTC
D: NA; V: TRBV7-6; size: NA; J: TRBJ1-6; CDR3: CASSPGGGGSNSPLHF; DNA: TGTGCCAGCAGCCCCGGCGGCGGGGGCTCTAATTCACCCCTCCACTTT
D: NA; V: TRBV7-2; size: few; J: TRBJ1-5; CDR3: CASSIYTGEQPQHF; DNA: TGTGCCAGCAGCATTTACACCGGGGAACAGCCCCAGCATTTT
D: NA; V: TRBV3-1/TRBV3-2; size: NA; J: TRBJ1-4; CDR3: CASSQGARGEKLFF; DNA: TGTGCCAGCAGCCAGGGGGCGCGCGGGGAAAAACTGTTTTTT
D: TRBD2; V: TRBV5-1; size: NA; J: TRBJ2-2; CDR3: CASSLRPSGNTGELFF; DNA: TGCGCCAGCAGCTTAAGGCCTAGCGGGAACACCGGGGAGCTGTTTTTT
D: NA; V: TRBV6-5; size: NA; J: TRBJ2-7; CDR3: CASSTSGSLEQYF; DNA: TGTGCCAGCAGTACAAGCGGGTCCTTGGAGCAGTACTTC
D: TRBD1; V: TRBV9; size: NA; J: TRBJ1-2; CDR3: CASSGKQGAGYGYTF; DNA: TGTGCCAGCAGCGGAAAACAGGGGGCCGGCTATGGCTACACCTTC
D: TRBD1; V: TRBV19; size: once; J: TRBJ1-5; CDR3: CASSIGTGASPQHF; DNA: TGTGCCAGTAGTATCGGGACAGGCGCCTCGCCCCAGCATTTT
D: TRBD2; V: TRBV18; size: once; J: TRBJ2-1; CDR3: CASSPGTSGNEQFF; DNA: TGTGCCAGCTCTCCCGGGACTAGCGGAAATGAGCAGTTCTTC
D: NA; V: TRBV6-6; size: NA; J: TRBJ1-3; CDR3: CASSRDGTSSGNTIYF; DNA: TGTGCCAGCAGTCGAGACGGGACTAGCTCTGGAAACACCATATATTTT
D: NA; V: TRBV3-1/TRBV3-2; size: NA; J: TRBJ2-7; CDR3: CASKGSGRPYEQYF; DNA: TGTGCCAGCAAGGGCAGCGGACGACCCTACGAGCAGTACTTC
D: NA; V: TRBV30; size: NA; J: TRBJ2-7; CDR3: CASGDIRGSASYEQYF; DNA: TGTGCCTCAGGTGACATAAGGGGGTCGGCTTCCTACGAGCAGTACTTC
D: NA; V: TRBV12-5; size: NA; J: TRBJ1-1; CDR3: CASGLVSKDTLNTEAFF; DNA: TGTGCTAGTGGTTTGGTGTCTAAAGATACCCTTAACACTGAAGCTTTCTTT
D: NA; V: TRBV29-1; size: NA; J: TRBJ1-4; CDR3: CSVGQGQEKLFF; DNA: TGCAGCGTTGGGCAGGGTCAAGAAAAACTGTTTTTT
D: NA; V: TRBV5-1; size: NA; J: TRBJ2-1; CDR3: CASSRSSYNEQFF; DNA: TGCGCCAGCAGCCGGAGCTCCTACAATGAGCAGTTCTTC
D: TRBD1; V: TRBV7-2; size: NA; J: TRBJ2-5; CDR3: CASSPGQRETQYF; DNA: TGTGCCAGCAGTCCGGGACAGAGAGAGACCCAGTACTTC
D: NA; V: TRBV18; size: NA; J: TRBJ2-1; CDR3: CASSPPYGTPRGGEQFF; DNA: TGTGCCAGCTCACCACCTTACGGGACTCCCCGAGGTGGTGAGCAGTTCTTC
D: NA; V: TRBV6-2/TRBV6-3; size: few; J: TRBJ2-5; CDR3: CASSPTQETQYF; DNA: TGTGCCAGCAGTCCAACTCAAGAGACCCAGTACTTC
D: TRBD2; V: TRBV2; size: NA; J: TRBJ2-1; CDR3: CASSETSGRGNEQFF; DNA: TGTGCCAGCAGTGAGACTAGCGGGAGAGGGAATGAGCAGTTCTTC
D: TRBD2; V: TRBV9; size: NA; J: TRBJ2-2; CDR3: CASSVGGAGVTGELFF; DNA: TGTGCCAGCAGCGTAGGAGGAGCGGGGGTGACCGGGGAGCTGTTTTTT
D: NA; V: TRBV3-1/TRBV3-2; size: NA; J: TRBJ1-4; CDR3: CASSQVGGSNPTNEKLFF; DNA: TGTGCCAGCAGCCAAGTTGGCGGCAGCAATCCAACTAATGAAAAACTGTTTTTT
D: TRBD1; V: TRBV7-2; size: NA; J: TRBJ1-1; CDR3: CASSLEGTENTEAFF; DNA: TGTGCCAGCAGCCTAGAGGGGACAGAGAACACTGAAGCTTTCTTT
D: NA; V: TRBV18; size: NA; J: TRBJ1-2; CDR3: CASSPVGDGLNYGYTF; DNA: TGTGCCAGCTCACCAGTCGGGGATGGGCTTAACTATGGCTACACCTTC
D: NA; V: TRBV7-2; size: NA; J: TRBJ1-5; CDR3: CASSLDRGSSQPQHF; DNA: TGTGCCAGCAGCTTAGACCGAGGGAGCAGTCAGCCCCAGCATTTT
D: TRBD2; V: TRBV4-2; size: once; J: TRBJ2-2; CDR3: CASNSGLAGVTGELFF; DNA: TGTGCCAGCAACTCGGGACTAGCGGGAGTAACCGGGGAGCTGTTTTTT
D: TRBD1; V: TRBV28; size: few; J: TRBJ2-1; CDR3: CATAPSGTGGNNEQFF; DNA: TGTGCCACCGCTCCTTCCGGGACAGGGGGGAACAATGAGCAGTTCTTC
D: TRBD2; V: TRBV7-6; size: NA; J: TRBJ2-2; CDR3: CASREGLAPGELFF; DNA: TGTGCCAGCAGGGAAGGACTAGCCCCCGGGGAGCTGTTTTTT